The clone carrying this TCR beta chain was detected a few times. What it binds is not known. A 5'RACE reaction primed in the constant segment made cDNA libraries of TCR alpha and TCR beta, and these carried sample barcodes and UMIs. MiXCR, applied by TCRdb to the 5' RACE reads, yields one record per CDR3 protein. In the table there are approximately 290,000 distinct CDR3 sequences, approximately 19% of which are singletons. This record belongs to a study of T-cell memory formation after mild COVID-19. Study results and caveats: Day 15 to 85 contracting clones showed balanced CD4/CD8; later expanders leaned CD4+. For contracting clones, CD4+ ones sat mainly in CM and EM, CD8+ in EMRA.

Germline CDR1 and CDR2: SEHNR and FQNEAQ (reference sequence). CDR3 length: 15 residues. J was trimmed by 8 bases and V by 1 base; bases with no gene match: 7. This chain connects TRBV7-9 to TRBJ1-4, with 7 nucleotides matching TRBD1. Sequencing was performed on PBMCs or a T cell subset sorted from them (not recorded which). The clonotype originates from a man younger than 35 who had mild COVID-19 (a few samples of this study predate the infection). Cell type and time point are not known. CDR3 DNA: TGTGCCAGCAGCTTAGAGGGGGCGATTGGAGAAAAACTGTTTTTT. Protein sequence: CASSLEGAIGEKLFF.